The subject of this entry is one T cell receptor beta chain. The repertoire was sequenced with immunoSEQ multiplex PCR; TCRdb's copy has only in-frame clones and lacks some. The table lists approximately 200,000 clones, 80% to 90% of them singletons. This sample was taken from a study of blood T cell repertoires in COVID-19. Study background: Samples taken during acute and convalescent COVID-19 were collected in the United States, Italy and Spain.

The junction had 7 bases not matched to a gene; V was cut back by 4 bases and J by 1 base. Germline V gives CDR1 SEHNR, CDR2 FQNEAQ (reference sequence). The CDR3 has 15 amino acids. The clonotype was recovered from a woman under 40 who had been exposed to COVID-19. The sample taken for sequencing was PBMCs or T cells enriched from blood (not recorded which). This chain joins TRBV7-9 and TRBJ2-7; 7 positions match TRBD1. The CDR3 DNA reads as TGTGCCAGCAGCTCGAGACAGGGTTTTTCCTACGAGCAGTACTTC. Its protein is CASSSRQGFSYEQYF. The variable domain in full, completed from reference TRBV7-9 and TRBJ2-7, reads DTGVSQNPRHKITKRGQNVTFRCDPISEHNRLYWYRQTLGQGPEFLTYFQNEAQLEKSRLLSDRFSAERPKGSFSTLEIQRTEQGDSAMYLCASSSRQGFSYEQYFGPGTRLTVT.